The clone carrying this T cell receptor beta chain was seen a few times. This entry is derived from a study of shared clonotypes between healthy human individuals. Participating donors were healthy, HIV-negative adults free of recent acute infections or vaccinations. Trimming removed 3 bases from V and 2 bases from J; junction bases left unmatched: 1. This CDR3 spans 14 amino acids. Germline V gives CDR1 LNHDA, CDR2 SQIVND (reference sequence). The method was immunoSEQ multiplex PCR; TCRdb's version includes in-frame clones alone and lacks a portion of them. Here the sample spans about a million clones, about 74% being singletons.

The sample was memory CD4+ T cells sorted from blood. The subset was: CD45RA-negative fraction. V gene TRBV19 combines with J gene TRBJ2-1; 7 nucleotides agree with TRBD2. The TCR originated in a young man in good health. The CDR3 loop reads CASSIGLAYNEQFF. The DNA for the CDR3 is TGTGCCAGTAGTATCGGACTAGCCTACAATGAGCAGTTCTTC.